The rows below give T cell receptor beta chains drawn from one sample of a study of regulatory and conventional T cells in RAG deficiency. Profiling relied on immunoSEQ multiplex PCR, and the TCRdb table lists in-frame clones only, not all of them. The table has under 35,000 clones, 90% seen once. This same sample was also part of a study on regulatory T cells.

The sequenced sample consisted of CD8+ T cells sorted from blood. These receptors all come from a human donor in good health. CDR3s include the opening cysteine and the closing phenylalanine or tryptophan. The D gene is left open where the match is weak. Clone size is given for some rows only: seen once, a few or many times, or a class if the clone is expanded.

TRBJ2-7	NA	NA	TRBV4-1	CASSQESSSYEQYF	TGCGCCAGCAGCCAAGAGAGCAGCTCCTACGAGCAGTACTTC
TRBJ1-1	NA	NA	TRBV5-1	CASSPLGDSRGTEAFF	TGCGCCAGCAGCCCCCTAGGCGACAGCCGAGGTACTGAAGCTTTCTTT
TRBJ2-1	NA	NA	TRBV5-4	CASSLDRGAGNEQFF	TGTGCCAGCAGCCTGGACCGTGGAGCTGGTAATGAGCAGTTCTTC
TRBJ1-1	NA	NA	TRBV2	CASSESWQLNTEAFF	TGTGCCAGCAGTGAGTCCTGGCAGCTGAACACTGAAGCTTTCTTT
TRBJ1-6	NA	once	TRBV5-1	CASSRGEGGYNSPLHF	TGCGCCAGCAGCCGAGGTGAGGGGGGCTATAATTCACCCCTCCACTTT
TRBJ2-1	NA	NA	TRBV11-2	CASSIGIRGYNEQFF	TGTGCCAGCAGCATAGGGATAAGAGGATACAATGAGCAGTTCTTC
TRBJ1-1	NA	NA	TRBV7-6	CASSPESTGGTEAFF	TGTGCCAGCAGCCCCGAATCTACGGGGGGCACTGAAGCTTTCTTT
TRBJ2-1	TRBD2	NA	TRBV7-9	CASASSGNNEQFF	TGTGCCAGCGCCTCTAGCGGGAACAATGAGCAGTTCTTC
TRBJ2-4	NA	NA	TRBV27	CASSSFGLLENIQYF	TGTGCCAGCAGTTCGTTTGGGCTCCTGGAAAACATTCAGTACTTC
TRBJ1-1	TRBD1	NA	TRBV5-1	CASRTDRGTEAFF	TGCGCCAGCAGGACCGACAGGGGCACTGAAGCTTTCTTT
TRBJ2-2	NA	NA	TRBV9	CASSVVGNTGELFF	TGTGCCAGCAGCGTAGTGGGGAACACCGGGGAGCTGTTTTTT
TRBJ2-7	NA	NA	TRBV14	CASSQDNWGYEQYF	TGTGCCAGCAGCCAAGATAATTGGGGTTACGAGCAGTACTTC
TRBJ2-1	TRBD1	NA	TRBV10-1	CASSDMRQGTYNEQFF	TGCGCCAGCAGTGACATGAGACAGGGAACCTACAATGAGCAGTTCTTC
TRBJ2-5	NA	once	TRBV10-3	CAIRGSEETQYF	TGTGCCATCAGAGGAAGTGAAGAGACCCAGTACTTC
TRBJ1-5	TRBD1	NA	TRBV10-2	CASRKQGLSNQPQHF	TGCGCCAGCAGGAAACAGGGGCTTAGCAATCAGCCCCAGCATTTT
TRBJ2-7	TRBD2	NA	TRBV7-9	CASSISTAGAYEQYF	TGTGCCAGTAGTATTTCGACCGCGGGAGCCTACGAGCAGTACTTC
TRBJ2-5	TRBD1	NA	TRBV7-7	CASSPRQGEETQYF	TGTGCTAGCAGCCCCCGACAGGGGGAGGAGACCCAGTACTTC
TRBJ1-6	NA	NA	TRBV9	CASSVEEGGWSPLHF	TGTGCCAGCAGCGTAGAGGAGGGGGGGTGGTCACCCCTCCACTTT
TRBJ1-1	NA	NA	TRBV2	CASMRGTGEAFF	TGTGCCAGCATGAGGGGAACGGGTGAAGCTTTCTTT
TRBJ2-1	NA	NA	TRBV30	CAWSVINNEQFF	TGTGCCTGGAGTGTAATTAACAATGAGCAGTTCTTC
TRBJ1-1	TRBD1	once	TRBV7-9	CASSSPSSTGSEAFF	TGTGCCAGCAGCTCCCCAAGCTCGACAGGGAGCGAAGCTTTCTTT
TRBJ1-4	NA	NA	TRBV9	CASSPTGTQNEKLFF	TGTGCCAGCAGCCCGACCGGGACACAAAATGAAAAACTGTTTTTT
TRBJ2-5	TRBD2	NA	TRBV11-2	CASSWTSGGYQETQYF	TGTGCCAGCAGCTGGACTAGCGGGGGATACCAAGAGACCCAGTACTTC
TRBJ2-1	TRBD2	NA	TRBV7-8	CASSRSGRPSYNEQFF	TGTGCCAGCAGTCGGAGCGGGAGGCCCTCCTACAATGAGCAGTTCTTC
TRBJ2-7	NA	NA	TRBV11-2	CASSLVDWQANYEQYF	TGTGCCAGCAGTCTCGTCGATTGGCAGGCAAACTACGAGCAGTACTTC
TRBJ2-1	TRBD2	NA	TRBV5-6	CASSSEREGNRDEQFF	TGTGCCAGCAGCTCCGAGCGGGAGGGGAACCGGGATGAGCAGTTCTTC
TRBJ1-1	TRBD1	once	TRBV28	CASSLGQGGNTEAFF	TGTGCCAGCAGCCTCGGACAGGGGGGGAACACTGAAGCTTTCTTT
TRBJ1-1	NA	NA	TRBV7-3	CASSVGVVGTEAFF	TGTGCCAGCAGTGTGGGGGTAGTTGGCACTGAAGCTTTCTTT
TRBJ1-1	TRBD1	NA	TRBV6-5	CASSYGDRGGTEAFF	TGTGCCAGCAGTTACGGTGACAGGGGAGGCACTGAAGCTTTCTTT
TRBJ1-5	NA	NA	TRBV7-8	CASSPQGSGNQPQHF	TGTGCCAGCAGCCCCCAGGGGAGTGGCAATCAGCCCCAGCATTTT
TRBJ2-3	NA	NA	TRBV9	CASSLTSDITQYF	TGTGCCAGCAGCTTAACTAGTGACATAACGCAGTATTTT
TRBJ1-1	NA	NA	TRBV5-8	CASSLFQGTEAFF	TGTGCCAGCAGCTTGTTTCAGGGCACTGAAGCTTTCTTT
TRBJ1-1	NA	NA	TRBV5-4	CASSSPQNTEAFF	TGTGCCAGCAGCTCCCCACAGAACACTGAAGCTTTCTTT
TRBJ2-1	TRBD2	NA	TRBV4-2	CASSQEASGSYNEQFF	TGTGCCAGCAGCCAAGAGGCGAGCGGGAGTTACAATGAGCAGTTCTTC
TRBJ2-7	NA	few	TRBV5-8	CAWTASPYEQYF	TGTGCTTGGACAGCTTCCCCCTACGAGCAGTACTTC
TRBJ1-2	NA	NA	TRBV19	CASSMGGVLYGYTF	TGTGCCAGTAGTATGGGGGGGGTGCTCTATGGCTACACCTTC
TRBJ1-5	NA	NA	TRBV28	CASSLRRSNQPQHF	TGTGCCAGCAGTTTACGAAGGAGCAATCAGCCCCAGCATTTT
TRBJ2-7	NA	NA	TRBV2	CASSEEGGTSFEQYF	TGTGCCAGCAGTGAGGAGGGGGGGACATCTTTCGAGCAGTACTTC
TRBJ2-1	TRBD2	NA	TRBV30	CAWSAGLPYNEQFF	TGTGCCTGGAGTGCGGGACTACCTTACAATGAGCAGTTCTTC
TRBJ2-7	NA	NA	TRBV29-1	CSVDGIMGSDEQYF	TGCAGCGTTGATGGGATTATGGGCTCCGACGAGCAGTACTTC
TRBJ2-1	NA	NA	TRBV5-8	CASSPRSGEQFF	TGTGCCAGCAGCCCCCGGTCGGGTGAGCAGTTCTTC
TRBJ1-5	NA	few	TRBV19	CASSTQGGNQPQHF	TGTGCCAGTAGCACACAGGGCGGCAATCAGCCCCAGCATTTT